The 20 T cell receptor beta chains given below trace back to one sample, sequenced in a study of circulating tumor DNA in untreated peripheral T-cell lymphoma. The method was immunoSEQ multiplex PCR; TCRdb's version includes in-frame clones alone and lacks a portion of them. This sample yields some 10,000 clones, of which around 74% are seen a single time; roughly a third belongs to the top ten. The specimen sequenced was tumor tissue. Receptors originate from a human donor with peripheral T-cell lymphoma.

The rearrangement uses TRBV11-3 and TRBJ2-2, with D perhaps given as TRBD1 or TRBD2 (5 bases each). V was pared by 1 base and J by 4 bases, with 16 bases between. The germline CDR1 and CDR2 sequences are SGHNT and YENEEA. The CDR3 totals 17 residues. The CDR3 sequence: CASSLVSRVRGTGELFF. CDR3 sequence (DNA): TGTGCCAGCAGCTTAGTGTCCAGGGTACGGGGCACCGGGGAGCTGTTTTTT. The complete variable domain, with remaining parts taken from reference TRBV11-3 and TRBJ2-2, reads EAGVVQSPRYKIIEKKQPVAFWCNPISGHNTLYWYLQNLGQGPELLIRYENEEAVDDSQLPKDRFSAERLKGVDSTLKIQPAELGDSAVYLCASSLVSRVRGTGELFFGEGSRLTVL.

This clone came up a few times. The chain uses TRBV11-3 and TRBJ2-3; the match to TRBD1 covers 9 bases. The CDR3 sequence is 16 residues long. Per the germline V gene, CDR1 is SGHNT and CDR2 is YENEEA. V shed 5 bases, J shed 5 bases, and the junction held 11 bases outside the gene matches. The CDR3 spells CASSNPRDRVVDTQYF. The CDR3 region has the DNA TGTGCCAGCAGCAACCCCCGGGACAGGGTCGTAGATACGCAGTATTTT.

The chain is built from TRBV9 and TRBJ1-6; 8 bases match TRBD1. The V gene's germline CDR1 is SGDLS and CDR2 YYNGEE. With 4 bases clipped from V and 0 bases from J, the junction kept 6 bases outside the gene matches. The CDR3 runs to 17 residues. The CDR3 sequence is CASSFRQGYSYNSPLHF. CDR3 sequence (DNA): TGTGCCAGCAGCTTCCGACAGGGGTACTCCTATAATTCACCCCTCCACTTT. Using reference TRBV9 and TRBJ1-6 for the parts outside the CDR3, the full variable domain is DSGVTQTPKHLITATGQRVTLRCSPRSGDLSVYWYQQSLDQGLQFLIQYYNGEERAKGNILERFSAQQFPDLHSELNLSSLELGDSALYFCASSFRQGYSYNSPLHFGNGTRLTVT.

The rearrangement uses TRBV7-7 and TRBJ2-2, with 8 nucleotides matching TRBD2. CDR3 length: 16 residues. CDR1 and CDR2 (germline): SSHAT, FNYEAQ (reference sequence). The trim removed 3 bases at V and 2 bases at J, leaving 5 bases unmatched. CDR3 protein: CASSLVTSGNTGELFF. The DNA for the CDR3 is TGTGCCAGCAGCTTGGTCACTAGCGGCAACACCGGGGAGCTGTTTTTT.

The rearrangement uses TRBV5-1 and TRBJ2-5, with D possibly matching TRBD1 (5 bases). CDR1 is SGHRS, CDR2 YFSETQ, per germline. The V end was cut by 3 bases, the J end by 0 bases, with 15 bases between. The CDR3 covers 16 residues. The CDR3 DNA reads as TGCGCCAGCAGCTCGGGTCCGACAGTTTACCAAGAGACCCAGTACTTC. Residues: CASSSGPTVYQETQYF.

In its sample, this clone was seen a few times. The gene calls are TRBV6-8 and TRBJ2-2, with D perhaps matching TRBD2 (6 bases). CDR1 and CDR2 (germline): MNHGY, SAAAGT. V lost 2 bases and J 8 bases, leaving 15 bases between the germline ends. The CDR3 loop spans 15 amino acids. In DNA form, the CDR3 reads TGTGCCAGCAGTTACGGGACTCCAGGAATGGGGGAGCTGTTTTTT. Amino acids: CASSYGTPGMGELFF.

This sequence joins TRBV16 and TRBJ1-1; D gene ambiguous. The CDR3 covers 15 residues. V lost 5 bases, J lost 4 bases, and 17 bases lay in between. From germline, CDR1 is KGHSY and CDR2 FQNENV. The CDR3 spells CASSSNGGLGTEAFF. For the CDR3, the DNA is TGTGCCAGCAGCTCAAACGGCGGGTTAGGCACTGAAGCTTTCTTT.

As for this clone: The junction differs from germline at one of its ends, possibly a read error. The CDR3 DNA reads TGTGCTAGCAGCCTCCGGACAGGGGTGGGAAATGAGCAGTTCTTC. It translates to CASSLRTGVGNEQFF. The V call is TRBV11-3, the J call TRBJ2-1; 9 bases map to TRBD1. Looked up from germline, CDR1 is SGHNT and CDR2 is YENEEA. This CDR3 comprises 15 residues.

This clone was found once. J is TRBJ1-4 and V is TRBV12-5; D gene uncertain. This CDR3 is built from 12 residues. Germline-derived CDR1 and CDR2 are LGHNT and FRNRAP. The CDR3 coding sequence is TGTGCCAGCAACAGAGCTAATGAAAAACTGTTTTTT. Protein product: CASNRANEKLFF.

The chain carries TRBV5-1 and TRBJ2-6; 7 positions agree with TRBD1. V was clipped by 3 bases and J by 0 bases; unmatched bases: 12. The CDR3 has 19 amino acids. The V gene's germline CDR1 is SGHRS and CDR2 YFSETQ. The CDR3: CASSSTGLTIFSGANVLTF. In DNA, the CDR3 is TGCGCCAGCAGCTCGACAGGGCTTACTATATTCTCTGGGGCCAACGTCCTGACTTTC.

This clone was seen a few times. The CDR3 loop reads CASSPIGTAGYTF. The DNA of the CDR3 is TGCGCCAGCAGCCCCATCGGGACCGCTGGCTACACCTTC. The J gene is TRBJ1-2, the V gene TRBV4-1; TRBD1 is a possible D gene (5 bases). The CDR3 sequence is 13 residues long. Germline-derived CDR1 and CDR2 are MGHRA and YSYEKL. The V end lost 4 bases, the J end lost 7 bases, and 13 bases lay between the germline ends.

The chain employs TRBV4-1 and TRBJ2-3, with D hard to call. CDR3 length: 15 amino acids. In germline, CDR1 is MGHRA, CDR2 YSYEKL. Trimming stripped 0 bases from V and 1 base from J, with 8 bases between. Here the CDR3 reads CASSQENPRTDTQYF. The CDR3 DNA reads TGCGCCAGCAGCCAAGAGAACCCTCGCACAGATACGCAGTATTTT.

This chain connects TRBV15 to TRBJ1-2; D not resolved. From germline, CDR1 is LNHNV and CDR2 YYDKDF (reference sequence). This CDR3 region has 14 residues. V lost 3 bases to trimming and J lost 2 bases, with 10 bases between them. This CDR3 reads CATSSQSRNYGYTF. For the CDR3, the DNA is TGTGCCACCAGCAGCCAATCCAGGAACTATGGCTACACCTTC. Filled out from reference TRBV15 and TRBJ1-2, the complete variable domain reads DAMVIQNPRYQVTQFGKPVTLSCSQTLNHNVMYWYQQKSSQAPKLLFHYYDKDFNNEADTPDNFQSRRPNTSFCFLDIRSPGLGDTAMYLCATSSQSRNYGYTFGSGTRLTVV.

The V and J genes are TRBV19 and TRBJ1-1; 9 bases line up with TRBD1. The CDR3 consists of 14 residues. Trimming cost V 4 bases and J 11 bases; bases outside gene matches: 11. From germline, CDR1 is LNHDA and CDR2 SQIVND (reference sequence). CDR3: CASSTTPGTGLAFF. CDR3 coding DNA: TGTGCCAGTAGTACGACTCCCGGGACAGGGTTGGCTTTCTTT.

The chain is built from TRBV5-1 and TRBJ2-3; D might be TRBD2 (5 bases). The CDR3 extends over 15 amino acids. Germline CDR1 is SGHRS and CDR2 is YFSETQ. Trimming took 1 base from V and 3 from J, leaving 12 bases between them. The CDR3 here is CASSLREYRTDTQYF. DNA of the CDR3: TGCGCCAGCAGCTTGAGGGAGTATAGGACAGATACGCAGTATTTT.

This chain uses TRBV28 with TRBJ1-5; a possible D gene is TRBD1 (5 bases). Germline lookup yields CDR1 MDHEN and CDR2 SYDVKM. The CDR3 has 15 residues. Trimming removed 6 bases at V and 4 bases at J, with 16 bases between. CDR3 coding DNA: TGTGCCAGCAGAGCCGGGACGGGCATTAATCAGCCCCAGCATTTT. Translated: CASRAGTGINQPQHF.

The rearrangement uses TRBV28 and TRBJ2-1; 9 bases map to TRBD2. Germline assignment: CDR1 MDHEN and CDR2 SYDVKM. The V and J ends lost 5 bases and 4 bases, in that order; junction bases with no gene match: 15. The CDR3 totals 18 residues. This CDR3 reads CASSPRDRATSGYNEQFF. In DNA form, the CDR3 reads TGTGCCAGCAGTCCCCGCGACAGAGCCACTAGCGGGTACAATGAGCAGTTCTTC.

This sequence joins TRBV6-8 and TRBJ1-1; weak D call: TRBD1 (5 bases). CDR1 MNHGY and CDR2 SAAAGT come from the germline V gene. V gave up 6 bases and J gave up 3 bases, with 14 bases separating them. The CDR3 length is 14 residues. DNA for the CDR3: TGTGCCAGCAGCCCCCACGGGGGGTACACTGAAGCTTTCTTT. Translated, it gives CASSPHGGYTEAFF.

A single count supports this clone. The CDR3 DNA reads as TGTGCCAGCAGTCCATTCGGAGGGCGGGGGAGTTCCTACGAGCAGTACTTC. The encoded protein is CASSPFGGRGSSYEQYF. The chain joins TRBV6-8 to TRBJ2-7; TRBD2 matches 7 bases. The CDR3 sequence is 17 residues long. J was trimmed by 1 base and V by 5 bases; bases with no gene match: 14. Looked up from germline, CDR1 is MNHGY and CDR2 is SAAAGT.

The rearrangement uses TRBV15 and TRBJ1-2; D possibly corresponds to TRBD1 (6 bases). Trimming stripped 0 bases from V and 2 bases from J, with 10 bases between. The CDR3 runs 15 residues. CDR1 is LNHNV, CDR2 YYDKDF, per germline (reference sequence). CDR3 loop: CATSRDQQGNYGYTF. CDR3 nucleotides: TGTGCCACCAGCAGAGATCAACAGGGAAACTATGGCTACACCTTC.